A single sample is the source of the 19 T cell receptor beta chains below, sequenced in a study of cytomegalovirus exposure and HLA in healthy donors. Researchers ran the PCR with 60 Vbeta and 13 Jbeta primers. The data were produced by immunoSEQ multiplex PCR, yet TCRdb's version contains in-frame clones alone and is incomplete. The data show around 95,000 clones, approximately 74% seen once. The specimen sequenced was PBMCs. These receptors all come from a male donor in good health and CMV-seronegative.

This clone was detected once. This chain connects TRBV27 to TRBJ1-2; 8 nucleotides agree with TRBD1. Per germline, CDR1 MNHEY and CDR2 SMNVEV (reference sequence). The CDR3 sequence is 14 residues long. V was pared by 2 bases and J by 7 bases, with 6 bases of the junction left unmatched. CDR3 sequence reads: CASSLQGALSGYTF. The CDR3 DNA follows: TGTGCCAGCAGTTTACAGGGGGCGCTTTCTGGCTACACCTTC.

This clone was seen a handful of times. The chain carries TRBV27 and TRBJ1-5; D call uncertain. CDR3 length: 12 residues. The V end was cut by 3 bases, the J end by 7 bases, with 7 bases between. Germline V gene sequence: CDR1 MNHEY, CDR2 SMNVEV (reference sequence). Written as DNA, the CDR3 is TGTGCCAGCAGTTTGCCCGGGCAGCCCCAGCATTTT. It codes for CASSLPGQPQHF.

The V call is TRBV19, the J call TRBJ2-7; 7 nucleotides match TRBD1. This CDR3 contains 15 residues. The germline V gene has CDR1 LNHDA and CDR2 SQIVND (reference sequence). V lost 0 bases to trimming and J lost 2 bases; unmatched junction nucleotides: 4. The CDR3 here is CASSIDGTDTYEQYF. The CDR3 DNA reads as TGTGCCAGTAGTATAGATGGGACAGACACCTACGAGCAGTACTTC.

The rearrangement links TRBV6-1 to TRBJ1-2, with D possibly matching TRBD1 (6 bases). This CDR3 is 15 amino acids long. Trimming left V 4 bases short and J 4 bases short, with 16 bases between. Germline lookup yields CDR1 MNHNS and CDR2 SASEGT. The CDR3: CASSAVQGSSYGYTF. The CDR3 DNA reads TGTGCCAGCAGTGCTGTACAGGGATCTTCCTATGGCTACACCTTC.

This clone was seen only a few times. The chain couples TRBV27 to TRBJ2-7, with D uncertain. Trimming stripped 1 base from V and 4 bases from J, with 8 bases between. The V gene's germline CDR1 is MNHEY and CDR2 SMNVEV (reference sequence). The CDR3 is made up of 13 amino acids. DNA of the CDR3: TGTGCCAGCAGTTTATTCCCCCTGTACGAGCAGTACTTC. The encoded protein is CASSLFPLYEQYF.

The chain is built from TRBV5-1 and TRBJ2-1; TRBD1 might be the D (6 bases). The germline V gene has CDR1 SGHRS and CDR2 YFSETQ. The V and J ends lost 7 bases and 3 bases respectively, with 14 bases between them. The CDR3 runs 14 residues. The CDR3 reads CASHTGTSYNEQFF. The CDR3 coding sequence is TGCGCCAGCCATACGGGGACAAGCTACAATGAGCAGTTCTTC.

This chain connects TRBV6-1 to TRBJ2-4; 11 nucleotides match TRBD2. The germline CDR1 and CDR2 sequences are MNHNS and SASEGT. Germline trimming cut 1 base from V and 4 bases from J; bases unmatched to any gene: 9. There are 18 residues in the CDR3. The CDR3 sequence: CASSEGLGASGRKNIQYF. In DNA, the CDR3 is TGTGCCAGCAGTGAAGGGCTTGGGGCTAGCGGGAGGAAAAACATTCAGTACTTC.

J is TRBJ2-1 and V is TRBV27; 9 nucleotides align to TRBD2. The V gene end was trimmed by 3 bases and the J gene end by 6 bases; junction bases not matched to a gene: 9. This CDR3 is built from 16 residues. CDR1 and CDR2 (germline): MNHEY, SMNVEV (reference sequence). DNA of the CDR3: TGTGCCAGCAGTTTTGCAATTGCGGGAGGGTTCAATGAGCAGTTCTTC. Its translation: CASSFAIAGGFNEQFF.

This chain uses TRBV5-1 with TRBJ1-4, with D perhaps matching TRBD1 (6 bases). Germline CDR1 SGHRS, CDR2 YFSETQ. The CDR3 spans 14 residues. V lost 5 bases and J 7 bases, leaving 15 bases between the germline ends. The CDR3 here is CASRDIRGGEKLFF. CDR3 DNA: TGCGCCAGCAGAGATATCAGGGGCGGTGAAAAACTGTTTTTT.

The rearrangement links TRBV7-2 to TRBJ1-4; 12 nucleotides agree with TRBD1. Germline V CDR1 and CDR2: SGHTA, FQGNSA. The CDR3 has 16 residues. Losses at the gene ends were 1 base for V and 7 bases for J; bases not matched to a gene: 4. CDR3 sequence reads: CASSLGGTGGVEKLFF. CDR3 coding DNA: TGTGCCAGCAGCTTAGGCGGGACAGGGGGCGTTGAAAAACTGTTTTTT.

The chain is built from TRBV18 and TRBJ2-3; no firm D call. V was pared by 3 bases and J by 2 bases, with 9 bases between. The CDR3 extends over 14 amino acids. Germline V gene data show CDR1 as KGHSH and CDR2 as LQKENI. CDR3 DNA sequence: TGTGCCAGCTCACCTATGCCAGACACAGATACGCAGTATTTT. Translated, it gives CASSPMPDTDTQYF.

This rearrangement joins TRBV27 to TRBJ2-3; no clear D gene. Germline CDR1 is MNHEY and CDR2 is SMNVEV (reference sequence). The length of the CDR3 is 15 residues. The ends were cut back, 3 bases at V and 4 bases at J, with 14 bases in the middle. The CDR3 DNA follows: TGTGCCAGCAGTTTGAGAGAGAGAAGAGCAGATACGCAGTATTTT. This codes for CASSLRERRADTQYF.

The rearrangement joins TRBV6-1 to TRBJ1-2; a weak D match, TRBD1 (6 bases). With 10 bases removed from V and 6 bases from J, the gap between germline ends came to 21 bases. CDR1 and CDR2 (germline): MNHNS, SASEGT. This CDR3 is built from 14 residues. In DNA form, the CDR3 reads TGTGCCACCCTGATGCGGGCAGGGGAAGATGGCTACACCTTC. Translation gives CATLMRAGEDGYTF.

The chain combines TRBV5-1 with TRBJ2-7; D possibly corresponds to TRBD2 (6 bases). The CDR3 has 13 amino acids. V lost 4 bases, J lost 3 bases, and 11 bases lay in between. The V gene's germline CDR1 is SGHRS and CDR2 YFSETQ. The CDR3 nucleotides are TGCGCCAGCAGCCCCGGGAGCGGCTACGAGCAGTACTTC. Translating it yields CASSPGSGYEQYF. The entire variable domain, with the rest obtained from reference TRBV5-1 and TRBJ2-7, is as follows: KAGVTQTPRYLIKTRGQQVTLSCSPISGHRSVSWYQQTPGQGLQFLFEYFSETQRNKGNFPGRFSGRQFSNSRSEMNVSTLELGDSALYLCASSPGSGYEQYFGPGTRLTVT.

The V call is TRBV30, the J call TRBJ1-2; 9 bases are shared with TRBD1. The V and J ends lost 5 bases and 9 bases, in that order; junction bases with no gene match: 19. CDR1 and CDR2 from the germline V gene are GTSNPN and SVGIG (reference sequence). This CDR3 has 16 residues. CDR3 sequence: CAWGAPRTGANRRYTF. CDR3 nucleotides: TGTGCCTGGGGAGCCCCCCGGACAGGGGCCAATCGCCGCTACACCTTC.

This rearrangement joins TRBV5-1 to TRBJ2-5, with D possibly TRBD1 on 5 matching bases. CDR1 and CDR2 from the germline V gene are SGHRS and YFSETQ. V was trimmed by 0 bases and J by 2 bases, leaving 11 bases between them. CDR3 length: 15 residues. CDR3 in amino acids: CASSLGWGGQETQYF. CDR3 DNA: TGCGCCAGCAGCTTGGGTTGGGGCGGTCAAGAGACCCAGTACTTC.

The chain links TRBV10-3 to TRBJ1-3; D remains unclear. V was cut by 2 bases and J by 0 bases, with 8 bases left in between. Germline V gene sequence: CDR1 ENHRY, CDR2 SYGVKD. The CDR3 runs to 15 residues. The CDR3 nucleotides read TGTGCCATCAGTGAGAACCGACTCTCTGGAAACACCATATATTTT. Translating it yields CAISENRLSGNTIYF.

This clone was seen a handful of times. The rearrangement links TRBV4-3 to TRBJ2-1; TRBD2 matches 7 bases. This CDR3 has 18 residues. From germline, CDR1 is LGHNA and CDR2 YSLEER. The V segment lost 1 base and the J segment 7 bases; nucleotides outside the gene matches: 16. CDR3 residues: CASSQGAGITASENEQFF. CDR3 DNA sequence: TGCGCCAGCAGCCAAGGAGCGGGAATCACGGCTTCGGAAAATGAGCAGTTCTTC.

The chain is built from TRBV6-5 and TRBJ1-2, with D possibly being TRBD1 (5 bases). Germline V gene sequence: CDR1 MNHEY, CDR2 SVGAGI. The CDR3 is made up of 13 amino acids. The V end lost 5 bases, the J end lost 8 bases, and 15 bases lay between the germline ends. The CDR3 sequence: CASSSYSGLGYTF. CDR3 DNA sequence: TGTGCCAGCAGTAGTTACTCAGGGTTAGGCTACACCTTC.